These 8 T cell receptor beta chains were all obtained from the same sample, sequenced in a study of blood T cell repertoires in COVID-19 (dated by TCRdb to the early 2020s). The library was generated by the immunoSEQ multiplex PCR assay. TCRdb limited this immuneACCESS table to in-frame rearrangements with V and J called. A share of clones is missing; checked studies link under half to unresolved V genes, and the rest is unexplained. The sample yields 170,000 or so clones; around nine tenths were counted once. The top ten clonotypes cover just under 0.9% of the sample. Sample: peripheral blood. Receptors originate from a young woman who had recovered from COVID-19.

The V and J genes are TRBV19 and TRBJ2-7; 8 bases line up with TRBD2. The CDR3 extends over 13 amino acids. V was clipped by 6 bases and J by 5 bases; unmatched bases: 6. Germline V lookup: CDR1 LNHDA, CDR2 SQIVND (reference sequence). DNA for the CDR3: TGTGCCAGTAGGACTTCGGGGGGGAACGAGCAGTACTTC. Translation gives CASRTSGGNEQYF.

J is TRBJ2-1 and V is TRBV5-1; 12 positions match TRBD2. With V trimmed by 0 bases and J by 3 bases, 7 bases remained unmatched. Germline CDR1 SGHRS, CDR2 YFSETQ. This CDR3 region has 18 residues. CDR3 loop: CASSLAGGTSGFYNEQFF. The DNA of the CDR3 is TGCGCCAGCAGCTTGGCTGGGGGGACTAGCGGGTTCTACAATGAGCAGTTCTTC.

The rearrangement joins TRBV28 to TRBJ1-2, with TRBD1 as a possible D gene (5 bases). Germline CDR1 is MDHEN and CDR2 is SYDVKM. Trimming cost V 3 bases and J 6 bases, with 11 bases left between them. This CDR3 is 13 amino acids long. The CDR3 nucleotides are TGTGCCAGCAGTTTTAGGGCAGGGCATGGCTACACCTTC. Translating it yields CASSFRAGHGYTF.

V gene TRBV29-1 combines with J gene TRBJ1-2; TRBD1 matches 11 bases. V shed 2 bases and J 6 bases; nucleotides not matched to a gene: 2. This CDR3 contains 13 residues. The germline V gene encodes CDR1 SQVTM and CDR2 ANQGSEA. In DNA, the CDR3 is TGCAGCGTTGAAAGGGACAGGGGGGATGGCTACACCTTC. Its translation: CSVERDRGDGYTF.

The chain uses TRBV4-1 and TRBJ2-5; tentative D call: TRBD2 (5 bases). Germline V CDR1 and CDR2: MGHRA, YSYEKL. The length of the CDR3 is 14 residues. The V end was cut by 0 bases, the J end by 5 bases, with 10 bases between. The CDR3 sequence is CASSQDSGYETQYF. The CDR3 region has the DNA TGCGCCAGCAGCCAAGATTCGGGGTATGAGACCCAGTACTTC.

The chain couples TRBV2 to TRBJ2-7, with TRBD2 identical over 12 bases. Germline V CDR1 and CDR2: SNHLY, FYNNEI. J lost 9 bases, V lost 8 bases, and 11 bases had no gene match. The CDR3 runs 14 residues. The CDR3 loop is CASLGLAGPFGQYV. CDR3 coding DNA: TGTGCCAGCTTGGGACTAGCGGGCCCCTTCGGGCAGTACGTC.

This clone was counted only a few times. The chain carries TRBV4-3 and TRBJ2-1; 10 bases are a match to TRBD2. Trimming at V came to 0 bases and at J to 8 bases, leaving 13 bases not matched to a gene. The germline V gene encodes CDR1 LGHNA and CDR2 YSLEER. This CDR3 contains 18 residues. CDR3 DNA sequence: TGCGCCAGCAGCCAAGAAGGTTTAGCGGGGGGCTCTTCCGATGAGCAGTTCTTC. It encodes CASSQEGLAGGSSDEQFF.

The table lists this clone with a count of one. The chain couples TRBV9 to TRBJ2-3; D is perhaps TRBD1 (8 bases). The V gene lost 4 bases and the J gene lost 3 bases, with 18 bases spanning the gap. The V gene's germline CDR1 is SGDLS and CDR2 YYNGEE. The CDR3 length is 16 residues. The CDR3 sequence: CASSLRTGRGTDTQYF. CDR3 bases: TGTGCCAGCAGCTTACGGACAGGGAGGGGGACAGATACGCAGTATTTT.